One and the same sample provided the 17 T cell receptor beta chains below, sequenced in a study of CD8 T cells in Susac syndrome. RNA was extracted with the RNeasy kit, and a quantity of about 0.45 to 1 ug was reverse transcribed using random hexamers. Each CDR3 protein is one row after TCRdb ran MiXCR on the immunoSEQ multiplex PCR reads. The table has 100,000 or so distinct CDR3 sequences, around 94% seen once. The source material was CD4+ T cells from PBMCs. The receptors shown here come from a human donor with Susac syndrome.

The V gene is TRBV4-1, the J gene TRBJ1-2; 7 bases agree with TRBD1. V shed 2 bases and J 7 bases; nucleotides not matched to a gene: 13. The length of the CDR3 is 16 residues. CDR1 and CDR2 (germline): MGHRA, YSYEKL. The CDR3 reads CASSQNTDREEGGYTF. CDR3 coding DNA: TGCGCCAGCAGCCAAAACACTGACAGGGAAGAGGGTGGCTACACCTTC.

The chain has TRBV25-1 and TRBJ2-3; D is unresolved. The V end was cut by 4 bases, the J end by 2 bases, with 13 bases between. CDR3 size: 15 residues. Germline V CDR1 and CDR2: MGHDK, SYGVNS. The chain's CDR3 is CASSGQQQLTDTQYF. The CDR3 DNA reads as TGTGCCAGCAGTGGACAACAGCAGCTCACAGATACGCAGTATTTT. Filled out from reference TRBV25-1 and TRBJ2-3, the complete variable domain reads EADIYQTPRYLVIGTGKKITLECSQTMGHDKMYWYQQDPGMELHLIHYSYGVNSTEKGDLSSESTVSRIRTEHFPLTLESARPSHTSQYLCASSGQQQLTDTQYFGPGTRLTVL.

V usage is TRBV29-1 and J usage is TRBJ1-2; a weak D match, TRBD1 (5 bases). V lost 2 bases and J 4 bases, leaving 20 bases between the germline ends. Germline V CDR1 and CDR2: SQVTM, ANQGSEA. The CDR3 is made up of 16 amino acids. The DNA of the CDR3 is TGCAGCGTTGAAACTCCGGGACGGTTAAAGGGCTATGGCTACACCTTC. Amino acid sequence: CSVETPGRLKGYGYTF.

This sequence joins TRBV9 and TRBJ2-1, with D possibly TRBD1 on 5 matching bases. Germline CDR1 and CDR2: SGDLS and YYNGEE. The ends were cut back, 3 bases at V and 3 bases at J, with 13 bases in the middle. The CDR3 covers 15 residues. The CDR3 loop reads CASSANPQVYNEQFF. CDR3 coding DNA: TGTGCCAGCAGCGCGAACCCACAGGTCTACAATGAGCAGTTCTTC.

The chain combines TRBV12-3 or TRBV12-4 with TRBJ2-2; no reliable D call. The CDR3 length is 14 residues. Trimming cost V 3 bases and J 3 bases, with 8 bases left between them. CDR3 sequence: CASSFTVDTGELFF. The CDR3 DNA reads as TGTGCCAGCAGTTTTACAGTGGACACCGGGGAGCTGTTTTTT.

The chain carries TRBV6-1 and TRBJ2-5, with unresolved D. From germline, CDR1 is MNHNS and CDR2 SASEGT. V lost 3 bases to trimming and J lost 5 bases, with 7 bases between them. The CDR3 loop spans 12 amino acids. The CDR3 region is CASSDGPETQYF. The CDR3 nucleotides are TGTGCCAGCAGTGACGGGCCGGAGACCCAGTACTTC.

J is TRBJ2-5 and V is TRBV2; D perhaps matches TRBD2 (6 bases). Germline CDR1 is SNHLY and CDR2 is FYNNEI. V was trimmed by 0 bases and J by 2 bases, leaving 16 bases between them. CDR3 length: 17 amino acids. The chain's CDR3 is CASSEAHGGSAQETQYF. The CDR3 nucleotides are TGTGCCAGCAGTGAAGCGCATGGGGGGAGTGCTCAAGAGACCCAGTACTTC.

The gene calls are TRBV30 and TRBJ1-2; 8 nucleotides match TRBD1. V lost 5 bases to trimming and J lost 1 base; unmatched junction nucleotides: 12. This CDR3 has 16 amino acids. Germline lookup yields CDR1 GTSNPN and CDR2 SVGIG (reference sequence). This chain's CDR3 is CAWRTGIVYVNYGYTF. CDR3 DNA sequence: TGTGCCTGGCGGACAGGGATCGTTTACGTTAACTATGGCTACACCTTC.

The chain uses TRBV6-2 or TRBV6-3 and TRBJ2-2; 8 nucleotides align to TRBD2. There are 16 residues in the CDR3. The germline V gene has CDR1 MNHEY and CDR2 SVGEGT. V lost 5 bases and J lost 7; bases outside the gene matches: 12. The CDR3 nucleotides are TGTGCCAGCAGTCAACCTCGGGGGGGCCGTGGCGGGGAGCTGTTTTTT. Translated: CASSQPRGGRGGELFF.

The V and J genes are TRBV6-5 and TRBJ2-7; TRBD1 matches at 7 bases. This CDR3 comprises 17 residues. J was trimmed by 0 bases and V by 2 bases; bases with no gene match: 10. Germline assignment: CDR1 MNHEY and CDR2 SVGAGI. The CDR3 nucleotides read TGTGCCAGCAGTTACCCTCCGCGGACAGGTATCTCCTACGAGCAGTACTTC. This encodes CASSYPPRTGISYEQYF.

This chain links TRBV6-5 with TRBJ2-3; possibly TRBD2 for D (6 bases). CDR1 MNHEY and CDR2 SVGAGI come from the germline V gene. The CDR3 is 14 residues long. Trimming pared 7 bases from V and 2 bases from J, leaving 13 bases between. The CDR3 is CASTGTGNTDTQYF. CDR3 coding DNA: TGTGCCAGCACCGGGACTGGGAACACAGATACGCAGTATTTT.

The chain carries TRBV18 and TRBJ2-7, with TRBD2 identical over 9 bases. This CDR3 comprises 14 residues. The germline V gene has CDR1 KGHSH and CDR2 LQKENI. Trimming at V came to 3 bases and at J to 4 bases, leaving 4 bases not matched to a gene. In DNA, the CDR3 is TGTGCCAGCTCACCCGGTAGCGGGGGTTACGAGCAGTACTTC. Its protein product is CASSPGSGGYEQYF.

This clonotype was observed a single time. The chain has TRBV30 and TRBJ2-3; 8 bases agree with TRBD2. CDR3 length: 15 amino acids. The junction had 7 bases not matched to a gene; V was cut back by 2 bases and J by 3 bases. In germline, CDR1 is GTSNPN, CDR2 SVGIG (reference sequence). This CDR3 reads CAWSPGGPGTDTQYF. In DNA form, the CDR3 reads TGTGCCTGGAGTCCGGGGGGGCCGGGGACAGATACGCAGTATTTT.

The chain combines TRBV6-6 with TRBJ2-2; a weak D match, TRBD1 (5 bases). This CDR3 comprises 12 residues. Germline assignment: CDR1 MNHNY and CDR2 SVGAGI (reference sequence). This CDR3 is CATTDNPGELFF. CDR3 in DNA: TGTGCTACGACAGACAACCCCGGGGAGCTGTTTTTT.

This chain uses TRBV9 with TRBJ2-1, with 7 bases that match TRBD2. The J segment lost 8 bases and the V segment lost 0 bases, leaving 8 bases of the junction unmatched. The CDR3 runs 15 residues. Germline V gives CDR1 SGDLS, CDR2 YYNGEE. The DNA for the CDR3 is TGTGCCAGCAGCGTAGTCCCCGGCAGCGGGGATGAGCAGTTCTTC. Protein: CASSVVPGSGDEQFF.

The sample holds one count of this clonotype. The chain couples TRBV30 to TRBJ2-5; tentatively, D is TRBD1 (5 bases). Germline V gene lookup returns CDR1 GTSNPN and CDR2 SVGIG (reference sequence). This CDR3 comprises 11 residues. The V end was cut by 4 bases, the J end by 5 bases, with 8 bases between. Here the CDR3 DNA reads TGTGCCTGGACAGGGCCCGAGACCCAGTACTTC. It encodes CAWTGPETQYF.

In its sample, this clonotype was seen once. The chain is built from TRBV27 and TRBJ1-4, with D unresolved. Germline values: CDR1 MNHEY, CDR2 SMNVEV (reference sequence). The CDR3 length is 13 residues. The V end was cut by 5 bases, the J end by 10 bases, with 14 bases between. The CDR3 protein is CASSAQGRGKLFF. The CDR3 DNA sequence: TGTGCCAGCAGTGCCCAAGGTCGGGGAAAACTGTTTTTT.